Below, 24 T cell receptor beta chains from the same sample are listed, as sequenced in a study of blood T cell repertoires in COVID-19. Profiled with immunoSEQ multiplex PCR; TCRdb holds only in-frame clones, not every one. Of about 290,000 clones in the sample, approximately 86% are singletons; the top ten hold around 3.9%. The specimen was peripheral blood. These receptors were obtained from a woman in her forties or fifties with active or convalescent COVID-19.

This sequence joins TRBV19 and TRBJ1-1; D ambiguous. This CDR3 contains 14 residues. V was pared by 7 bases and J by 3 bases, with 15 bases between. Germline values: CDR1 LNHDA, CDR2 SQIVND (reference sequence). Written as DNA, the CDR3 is TGTGCCAGTAACCTATCTCCAGGATACACTGAAGCTTTCTTT. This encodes CASNLSPGYTEAFF.

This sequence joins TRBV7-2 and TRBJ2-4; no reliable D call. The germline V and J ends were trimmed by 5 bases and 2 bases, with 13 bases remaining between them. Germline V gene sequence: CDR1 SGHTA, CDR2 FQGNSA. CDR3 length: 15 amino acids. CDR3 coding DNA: TGTGCCAGCAGCCCAGGCGAATTACCCAAAAACATTCAGTACTTC. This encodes CASSPGELPKNIQYF.

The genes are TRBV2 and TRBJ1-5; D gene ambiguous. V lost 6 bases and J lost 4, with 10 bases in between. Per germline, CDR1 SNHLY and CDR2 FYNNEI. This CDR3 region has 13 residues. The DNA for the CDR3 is TGTGCCAGCAGGCAGGACTATAATCAGCCCCAGCATTTT. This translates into CASRQDYNQPQHF. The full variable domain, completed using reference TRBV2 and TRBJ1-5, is EPEVTQTPSHQVTQMGQEVILRCVPISNHLYFYWYRQILGQKVEFLVSFYNNEISEKSEIFDDQFSVERPDGSNFTLKIRSTKLEDSAMYFCASRQDYNQPQHFGDGTRLSIL.

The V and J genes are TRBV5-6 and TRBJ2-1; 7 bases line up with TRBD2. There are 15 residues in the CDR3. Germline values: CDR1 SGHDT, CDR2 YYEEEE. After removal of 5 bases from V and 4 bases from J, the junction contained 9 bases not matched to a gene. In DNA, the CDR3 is TGTGCCAGCAGTCTAAGCGGGGCCTGGTACAATGAGCAGTTCTTC. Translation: CASSLSGAWYNEQFF.

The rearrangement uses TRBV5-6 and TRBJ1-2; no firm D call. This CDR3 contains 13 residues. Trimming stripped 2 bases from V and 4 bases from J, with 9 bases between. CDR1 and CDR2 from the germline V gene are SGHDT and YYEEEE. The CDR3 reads CASSLTGAYGYTF. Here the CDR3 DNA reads TGTGCCAGCAGCTTAACGGGAGCCTATGGCTACACCTTC.

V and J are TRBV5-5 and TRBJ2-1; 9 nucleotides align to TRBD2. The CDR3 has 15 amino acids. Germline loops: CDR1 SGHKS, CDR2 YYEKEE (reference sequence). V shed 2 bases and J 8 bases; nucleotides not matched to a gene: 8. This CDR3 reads CASSFGLAGTDEQFF. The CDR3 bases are TGTGCCAGCAGCTTTGGGCTAGCGGGAACGGATGAGCAGTTCTTC.

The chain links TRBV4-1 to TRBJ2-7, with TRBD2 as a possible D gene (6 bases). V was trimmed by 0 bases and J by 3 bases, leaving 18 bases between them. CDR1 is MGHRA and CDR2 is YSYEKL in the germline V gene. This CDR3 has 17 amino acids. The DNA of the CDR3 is TGCGCCAGCAGCCAAGATAGGCGGCTAGCGAGGGGCTACGAGCAGTACTTC. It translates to CASSQDRRLARGYEQYF.

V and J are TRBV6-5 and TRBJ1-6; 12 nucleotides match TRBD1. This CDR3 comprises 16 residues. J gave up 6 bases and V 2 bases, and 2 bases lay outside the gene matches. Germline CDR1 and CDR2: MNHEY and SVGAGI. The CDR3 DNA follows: TGTGCCAGCAGTTACGGGACAGGGGGCCTTAATTCACCCCTCCACTTT. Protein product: CASSYGTGGLNSPLHF.

CDR3 loop: CAWRGQGLSLGSYEQYF. The CDR3 nucleotides are TGTGCCTGGAGGGGACAGGGGCTCTCCCTGGGGTCCTACGAGCAGTACTTC. The chain combines TRBV30 with TRBJ2-7; 10 bases map to TRBD1. Trimming at V came to 3 bases and at J to 1 base, leaving 12 bases not matched to a gene. The length of the CDR3 is 17 residues. Per germline, CDR1 GTSNPN and CDR2 SVGIG (reference sequence).

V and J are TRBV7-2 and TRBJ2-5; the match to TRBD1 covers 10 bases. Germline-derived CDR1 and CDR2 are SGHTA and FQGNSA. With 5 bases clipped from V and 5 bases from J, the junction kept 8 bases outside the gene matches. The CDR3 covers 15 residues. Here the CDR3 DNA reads TGTGCCAGCAGCCTGGACAGGGGGGGAGGTGAGACCCAGTACTTC. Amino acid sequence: CASSLDRGGGETQYF.

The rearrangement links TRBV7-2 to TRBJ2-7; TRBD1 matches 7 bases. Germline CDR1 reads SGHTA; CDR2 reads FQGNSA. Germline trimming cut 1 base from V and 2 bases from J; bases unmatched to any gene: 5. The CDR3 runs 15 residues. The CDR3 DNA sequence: TGTGCCAGCAGCTTAGACGGGACAGCAGCCTACGAGCAGTACTTC. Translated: CASSLDGTAAYEQYF.

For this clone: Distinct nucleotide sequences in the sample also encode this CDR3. The CDR3 is CASSGTGQETQYF. The CDR3 nucleotides are TGTGCCAGCAGTGGGACGGGGCAAGAGACCCAGTACTTC. J is TRBJ2-5 and V is TRBV25-1; D might be TRBD2 (5 bases). The CDR3 sequence is 13 residues long. V lost 4 bases to trimming and J lost 2 bases, with 8 bases between them. Germline V gene sequence: CDR1 MGHDK, CDR2 SYGVNS.

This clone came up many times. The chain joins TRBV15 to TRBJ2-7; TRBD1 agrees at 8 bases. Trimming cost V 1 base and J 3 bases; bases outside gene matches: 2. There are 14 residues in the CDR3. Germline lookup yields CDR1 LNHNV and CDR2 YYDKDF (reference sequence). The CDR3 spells CATSRGTGIYEQYF. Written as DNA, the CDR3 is TGTGCCACCAGCAGAGGGACAGGGATCTACGAGCAGTACTTC.

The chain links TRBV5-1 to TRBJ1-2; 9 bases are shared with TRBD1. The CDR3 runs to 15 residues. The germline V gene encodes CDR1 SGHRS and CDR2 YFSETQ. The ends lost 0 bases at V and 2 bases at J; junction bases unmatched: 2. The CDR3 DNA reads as TGCGCCAGCAGCTTGGAGACAGGGGGAAACTATGGCTACACCTTC. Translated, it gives CASSLETGGNYGYTF.

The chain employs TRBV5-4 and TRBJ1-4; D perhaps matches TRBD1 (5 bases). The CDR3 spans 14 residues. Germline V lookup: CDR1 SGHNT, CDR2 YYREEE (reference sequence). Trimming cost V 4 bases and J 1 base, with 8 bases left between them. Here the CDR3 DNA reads TGTGCCAGCAGCCCCGGGGGAACTAATGAAAAACTGTTTTTT. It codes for CASSPGGTNEKLFF.

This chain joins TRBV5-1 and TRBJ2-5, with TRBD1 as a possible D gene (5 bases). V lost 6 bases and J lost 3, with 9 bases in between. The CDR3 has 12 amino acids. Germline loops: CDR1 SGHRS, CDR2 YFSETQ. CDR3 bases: TGCGCCAGCACCCAGGGAAAAGAGACCCAGTACTTC. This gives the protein CASTQGKETQYF. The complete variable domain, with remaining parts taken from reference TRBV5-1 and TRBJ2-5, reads KAGVTQTPRYLIKTRGQQVTLSCSPISGHRSVSWYQQTPGQGLQFLFEYFSETQRNKGNFPGRFSGRQFSNSRSEMNVSTLELGDSALYLCASTQGKETQYFGPGTRLLVL.

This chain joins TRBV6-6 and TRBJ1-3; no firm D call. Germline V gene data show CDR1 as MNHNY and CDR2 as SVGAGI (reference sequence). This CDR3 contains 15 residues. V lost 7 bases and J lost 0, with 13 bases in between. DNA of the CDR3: TGTGCCAGCACCCCGAGTTTCCTCTCTGGAAACACCATATATTTT. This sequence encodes CASTPSFLSGNTIYF.

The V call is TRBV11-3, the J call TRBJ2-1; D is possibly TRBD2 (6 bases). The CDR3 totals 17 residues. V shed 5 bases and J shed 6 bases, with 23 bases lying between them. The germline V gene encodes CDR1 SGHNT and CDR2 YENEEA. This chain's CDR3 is CASSTGAGPIGGNEQFF. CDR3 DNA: TGTGCCAGCAGCACTGGGGCCGGGCCCATCGGGGGCAATGAGCAGTTCTTC.

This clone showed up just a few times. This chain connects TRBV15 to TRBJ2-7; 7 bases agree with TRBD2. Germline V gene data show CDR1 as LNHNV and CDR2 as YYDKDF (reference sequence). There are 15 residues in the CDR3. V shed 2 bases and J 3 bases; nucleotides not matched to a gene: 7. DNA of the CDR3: TGTGCCACCAGCAGACGACCGGGGGGTATCTACGAGCAGTACTTC. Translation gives CATSRRPGGIYEQYF.

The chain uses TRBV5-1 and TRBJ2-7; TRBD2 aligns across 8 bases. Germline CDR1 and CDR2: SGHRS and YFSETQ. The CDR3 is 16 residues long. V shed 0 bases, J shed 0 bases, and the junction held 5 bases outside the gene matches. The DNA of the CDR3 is TGCGCCAGCAGCTTGGACTCGGGAGGGCTCTCCTACGAGCAGTACTTC. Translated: CASSLDSGGLSYEQYF.

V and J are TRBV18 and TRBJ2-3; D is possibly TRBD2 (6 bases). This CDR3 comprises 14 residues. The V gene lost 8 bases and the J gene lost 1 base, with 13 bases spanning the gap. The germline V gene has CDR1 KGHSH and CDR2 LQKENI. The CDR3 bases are TGTGCCAGCACGCGGGGAGCGCGCACAGATACGCAGTATTTT. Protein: CASTRGARTDTQYF.

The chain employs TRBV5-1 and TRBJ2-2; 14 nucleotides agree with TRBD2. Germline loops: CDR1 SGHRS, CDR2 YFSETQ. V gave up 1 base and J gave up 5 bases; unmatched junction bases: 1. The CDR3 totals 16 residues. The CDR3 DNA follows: TGCGCCAGCAGCTTGAGGACTAGCGGGAGGACCGGGGAGCTGTTTTTT. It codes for CASSLRTSGRTGELFF.

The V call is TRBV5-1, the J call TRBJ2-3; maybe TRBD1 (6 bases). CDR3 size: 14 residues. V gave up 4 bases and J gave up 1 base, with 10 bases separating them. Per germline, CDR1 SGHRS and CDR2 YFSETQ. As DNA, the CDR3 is TGCGCCAGCAGCCCTGGACAGCGCACAGATACGCAGTATTTT. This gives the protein CASSPGQRTDTQYF.

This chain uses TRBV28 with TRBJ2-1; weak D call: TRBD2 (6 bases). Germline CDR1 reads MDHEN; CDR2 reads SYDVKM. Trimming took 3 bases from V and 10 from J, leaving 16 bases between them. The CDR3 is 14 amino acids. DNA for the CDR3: TGTGCCAGCAGTTTTTACGGGAGAAGGGAGGAGCAGTTCTTC. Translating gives CASSFYGRREEQFF.